Following are 14 T cell receptor beta chains from one sample sequenced in a study of blood T cell repertoires in COVID-19. Clones were sequenced by immunoSEQ multiplex PCR, and TCRdb holds only the in-frame ones, with some missing. Of about 140,000 clones detected, around three quarters appear once; the ten largest clones hold 3% to 4.5%. The specimen sequenced was peripheral blood. The receptors here all came from a man in his 60s with acute or convalescent COVID-19.

V and J are TRBV9 and TRBJ1-2; no clear D. This CDR3 has 14 amino acids. V lost 0 bases and J 2 bases, leaving 8 bases between the germline ends. Germline CDR1 and CDR2: SGDLS and YYNGEE. The chain's CDR3 is CASSVGNRNYGYTF. CDR3 coding DNA: TGTGCCAGCAGCGTAGGAAACAGAAACTATGGCTACACCTTC.

J is TRBJ1-1 and V is TRBV5-4; the D is unclear. CDR1 and CDR2 from the germline V gene are SGHNT and YYREEE (reference sequence). The CDR3 is made up of 16 amino acids. V lost 4 bases and J lost 0, with 16 bases in between. The CDR3 nucleotides are TGTGCCAGCAGCCCAAGGGCCGAGGGAGTGAACACTGAAGCTTTCTTT. It yields the protein CASSPRAEGVNTEAFF. Based on the CDR3 plus reference TRBV5-4 and TRBJ1-1, the full variable domain is ETGVTQSPTHLIKTRGQQVTLRCSSQSGHNTVSWYQQALGQGPQFIFQYYREEENGRGNFPPRFSGLQFPNYSSELNVNALELDDSALYLCASSPRAEGVNTEAFFGQGTRLTVV.

V and J are TRBV20-1 and TRBJ1-3; D perhaps matches TRBD1 (6 bases). The CDR3 is made up of 16 amino acids. V lost 3 bases and J 0 bases, leaving 15 bases between the germline ends. CDR1 DFQATT and CDR2 SNEGSKA come from the germline V gene (reference sequence). CDR3 nucleotide sequence: TGCAGTGCTAGTCCCTCGACAGGAAGCTCTGGAAACACCATATATTTT. It specifies CSASPSTGSSGNTIYF.

The chain employs TRBV6-1 and TRBJ1-2; D not certain. The CDR3 has 14 amino acids. V was shortened by 0 bases and J by 8 bases, with 13 bases between the two germline ends. Per germline, CDR1 MNHNS and CDR2 SASEGT. The DNA for the CDR3 is TGTGCCAGCAGTGAAGCGCTTTGGGCAACGGGCTACACCTTC. This translates into CASSEALWATGYTF.

This rearrangement joins TRBV3-1 (or the pseudogene TRBV3-2) to TRBJ1-2; tentatively, D is TRBD1 (6 bases). The CDR3 sequence is 16 residues long. V shed 3 bases and J shed 4 bases, with 18 bases lying between them. Germline V gene lookup returns CDR1 LGHDT and CDR2 YNNKEL (reference sequence). CDR3 residues: CASSHRLTGTFYGYTF. DNA of the CDR3: TGTGCCAGCAGCCACCGACTGACAGGAACTTTCTATGGCTACACCTTC.

V is TRBV5-5 and J is TRBJ2-3; D not certain. Trimming removed 0 bases at V and 2 bases at J, with 7 bases between. Per germline, CDR1 SGHKS and CDR2 YYEKEE (reference sequence). This CDR3 is built from 14 residues. CDR3 region: CASSLESNTDTQYF. The CDR3 DNA follows: TGTGCCAGCAGCTTGGAGTCTAACACAGATACGCAGTATTTT.

This clone was found once. The CDR3 sequence: CASSPGQWGEKLFF. CDR3 DNA sequence: TGTGCCAGCAGCCCGGGACAGTGGGGGGAAAAACTGTTTTTT. The chain carries TRBV11-2 and TRBJ1-4; 7 positions agree with TRBD1. CDR1 is SGHAT and CDR2 is FQNNGV in the germline V gene. The ends lost 5 bases at V and 8 bases at J; junction bases unmatched: 8. This CDR3 is 14 amino acids long.

The rearrangement links TRBV19 to TRBJ1-3; D perhaps matches TRBD1 (5 bases). The germline V gene has CDR1 LNHDA and CDR2 SQIVND (reference sequence). Trimming removed 10 bases at V and 1 base at J, with 11 bases between. The CDR3 runs to 13 residues. The CDR3 sequence: CATMQGSGNTIYF. CDR3 coding DNA: TGTGCCACCATGCAGGGATCTGGAAACACCATATATTTT.

The CDR3 is CASSLGTSEETQYF. CDR3 nucleotides: TGTGCCAGCAGCTTAGGTACTAGCGAAGAGACCCAGTACTTC. The chain links TRBV7-9 to TRBJ2-5; 7 bases match TRBD2. Losses at the gene ends were 1 base for V and 3 bases for J; bases not matched to a gene: 2. CDR1 SEHNR and CDR2 FQNEAQ come from the germline V gene (reference sequence). This CDR3 has 14 amino acids.

The V gene is TRBV5-6, the J gene TRBJ1-2; D may be TRBD1 (5 bases). CDR1 SGHDT and CDR2 YYEEEE come from the germline V gene. Trimming cost V 5 bases and J 1 base, with 15 bases left between them. The CDR3 totals 15 residues. The CDR3 DNA sequence: TGTGCCAGCAGTTCAAGAACAGGCAGTAACTATGGCTACACCTTC. This gives the protein CASSSRTGSNYGYTF.

The chain has TRBV10-3 and TRBJ1-2; no clear D gene. Germline CDR1 is ENHRY and CDR2 is SYGVKD. Trimming removed 9 bases at V and 5 bases at J, with 7 bases between. There are 10 residues in the CDR3. The CDR3 DNA sequence: TGTGCCATTGGGGAGTATGGCTACACCTTC. It translates to CAIGEYGYTF.

The chain couples TRBV19 to TRBJ1-4; 12 bases align to TRBD1. Unmatched junction bases numbered 2, after V lost 3 bases and J lost 9 bases. The germline gives CDR1 LNHDA, CDR2 SQIVND (reference sequence). The CDR3 covers 14 residues. Written as DNA, the CDR3 is TGTGCCAGTAGTATCGGGACAGGGGGCAAAAAACTGTTTTTT. Its protein is CASSIGTGGKKLFF.

J is TRBJ1-2 and V is TRBV25-1, with a weak D call TRBD1 (5 bases). The V end lost 3 bases, the J end lost 5 bases, and 16 bases lay between the germline ends. Germline CDR1 and CDR2: MGHDK and SYGVNS. The CDR3 totals 15 residues. CDR3 loop: CASSESGLAAYGYTF. The DNA of the CDR3 is TGTGCCAGCAGTGAGTCAGGGTTGGCAGCTTATGGCTACACCTTC.

This chain's CDR3 is CASSLGNPGGGSPLHF. CDR3 DNA: TGTGCCAGCAGTCTCGGTAACCCGGGAGGGGGTTCACCCCTCCACTTT. This rearrangement joins TRBV7-6 to TRBJ1-6, with a possible D match to TRBD1 (6 bases). The CDR3 has 16 residues. V gave up 6 bases and J gave up 9 bases, with 21 bases separating them. The germline V gene has CDR1 SGHVS and CDR2 FNYEAQ.